This note documents a single T cell receptor (beta chain) sequence. The source of the sample is a study of T cell responses to AZD1222 COVID-19 vaccine. Libraries were prepared by immunoSEQ multiplex PCR; TCRdb keeps only in-frame clonotypes and omits some of them. This sample carries some 130,000 clones, about 90% of them seen once, and the ten largest clones take roughly 2%. This CDR3 spans 16 amino acids. CDR1 is SQVTM, CDR2 ANQGSEA, per germline. With 2 bases clipped from V and 1 base from J, the junction kept 11 bases outside the gene matches. The receptor was isolated from an adult who received the AZD1222 COVID-19 vaccine. This chain connects TRBV29-1 to TRBJ2-7, with TRBD2 identical over 7 bases. Sequences were derived from peripheral blood, sampled 28 days after the second AZD1222 dose. CDR3 protein: CSVEPRGSTRSYEQYV. The CDR3 DNA reads as TGCAGCGTTGAACCTCGCGGGAGTACGAGGTCCTACGAGCAGTACGTC.